This record covers a single T cell receptor (beta chain). CDR1 and CDR2 from the germline V gene are SGHRS and YFSETQ. CDR3 length: 14 amino acids. Between the trimmed V and J ends, which lost 3 bases and 7 bases, there was a span of 16 bases. This record comes from a study of blood T cell repertoires in COVID-19. Overall study context: COVID-19 samples, acute and convalescent, were from the United States, Italy and Spain. In each case, the material was cDNA or gDNA derived from T cells, B-cell-depleted T cells, or PBMCs.

Methods used by the authors: Estimated nucleated cell counts came from reference gene primer amplification. TCRdb keeps only in-frame clones here, not all; method: immunoSEQ multiplex PCR. The V and J calls and clone size are taken from that table; D and trimming were inferred from the DNA. The repertoire includes 50,000 to 65,000 clones, approximately 86% of them detected once, and around 3.5% sits in the top ten. Sequences were obtained from peripheral blood. This TCR came from a man aged 50 or older with active COVID-19. V and J are TRBV5-1 and TRBJ2-5; D not certain. This chain's CDR3 is CASSSQAESGTQYF. CDR3 coding DNA: TGCGCCAGCAGCTCCCAGGCCGAGTCTGGGACCCAGTACTTC.